The 6 T cell receptor beta chains given below trace back to one sample, sequenced in a study of long-term antiretroviral therapy in people with HIV (dated 2022 in TCRdb). The immunoSEQ hsTCRB v3.0 assay was used at survey level resolution for TRB variable region sequencing. TCRdb retrieved this table from immuneACCESS and kept in-frame rearrangements only. Not all clones are present; in checked studies, unresolved V genes account for under half, and no reason is known for the remainder. This sample is represented by about 18,000 clones; 90% to 95% of them were singletons. Jointly, the top ten make up roughly a tenth of the sample. The sequencing here drew on unsorted PBMCs, taken 3 years after starting antiretroviral therapy. The source is a man aged 45 to 65 with HIV.

The chain employs TRBV6-5 and TRBJ1-1; D remains unclear. The CDR3 sequence is 14 residues long. The V end was cut by 0 bases, the J end by 1 base, with 6 bases between. Germline-derived CDR1 and CDR2 are MNHEY and SVGAGI. The CDR3 spells CASSYSRQNTEAFF. The CDR3 nucleotides read TGTGCCAGCAGTTACTCAAGGCAGAACACTGAAGCTTTCTTT.

The chain uses TRBV27 and TRBJ1-6; 7 bases fit TRBD1. CDR1 is MNHEY and CDR2 is SMNVEV in the germline V gene (reference sequence). V lost 2 bases, J lost 9 bases, and 7 bases stayed unmatched. The CDR3 sequence is 15 residues long. The CDR3 DNA is TGTGCCAGCAGTTTAACGGGACAGAGCTCTTCACCCCTCCACTTT. This encodes CASSLTGQSSSPLHF.

This chain links TRBV2 with TRBJ1-2, with TRBD1 matching 9 bases. V lost 6 bases and J lost 2; bases outside the gene matches: 16. The germline V gene has CDR1 SNHLY and CDR2 FYNNEI. There are 18 residues in the CDR3. In DNA, the CDR3 is TGTGCCAGCAGCGAACACCCGGGACAGGGAGCCCCGAACTATGGCTACACCTTC. It is translated as CASSEHPGQGAPNYGYTF.

The rearrangement links TRBV7-8 to TRBJ1-1; D call uncertain. Per germline, CDR1 SGHVS and CDR2 FQNEAQ. The germline V and J ends were trimmed by 3 bases and 0 bases, with 5 bases remaining between them. This CDR3 is 13 amino acids long. The CDR3 here is CASSFQVNTEAFF. The DNA for the CDR3 is TGTGCCAGCAGCTTTCAGGTGAACACTGAAGCTTTCTTT.

The V call is TRBV18, the J call TRBJ2-3; D is perhaps TRBD1 (6 bases). Trimming cost V 5 bases and J 2 bases, with 11 bases left between them. CDR1 KGHSH and CDR2 LQKENI come from the germline V gene. The CDR3 totals 14 residues. The CDR3 protein is CASSAQGNTDTQYF. The CDR3 DNA follows: TGTGCCAGCTCAGCCCAGGGGAACACAGATACGCAGTATTTT.

The J gene is TRBJ1-1, the V gene TRBV5-4; possibly TRBD1 for D (6 bases). This CDR3 region has 16 residues. Germline V gene sequence: CDR1 SGHNT, CDR2 YYREEE (reference sequence). V lost 4 bases, J lost 0 bases, and 16 bases lay in between. CDR3 sequence (DNA): TGTGCCAGCAGCCCCGACAGGAGGACCATGAACACTGAAGCTTTCTTT. Its protein product is CASSPDRRTMNTEAFF. The full variable domain, rest sourced from reference TRBV5-4 and TRBJ1-1, is ETGVTQSPTHLIKTRGQQVTLRCSSQSGHNTVSWYQQALGQGPQFIFQYYREEENGRGNFPPRFSGLQFPNYSSELNVNALELDDSALYLCASSPDRRTMNTEAFFGQGTRLTVV.